There are many counts of the clone carrying this TCR beta chain. Its antigen remains unknown. TCR cDNA was made by 5'RACE template switching, adding a universal primer site and UMIs. TCRdb fed the 5' RACE reads into MiXCR, producing one record per CDR3 protein. The data show 250,000 or so distinct CDR3 sequences, around 3.5% seen once. CDR3 length equals 15 residues. Deletions cut 1 base from V and 6 bases from J, with 12 bases between. Per the germline V gene, CDR1 is MNHEY and CDR2 is SVGAGI. The record originates from a study of T cells after yellow fever vaccination. Study background: Preparing low-cell-number fractions relied on SMART-Seq v4 Ultra Low Input.

The study, taken as a whole, reports: The booster saw the reappearance of most primary-vaccination clones (nearly 98% CD4, 88% CD8). The study noted that FACS-sorted repertoires could contain abundant clonotypes contaminating from the bulk population.

The starting material was PBMCs, obtained 15 days after the yellow fever booster vaccination. The gene calls are TRBV6-5 and TRBJ2-2; no clear D gene. The TCR originated in a man in his late teens or twenties who received the YFV17D yellow fever vaccine. This CDR3 reads CASSYFNAPPGELFF. The CDR3 coding sequence is TGTGCCAGCAGTTACTTTAATGCCCCTCCCGGGGAGCTGTTTTTT.